The 5 T cell receptor beta chains given below trace back to one sample, sequenced in a study of T cell changes during pregnancy in multiple sclerosis. Repertoires were generated with immunoSEQ multiplex PCR, while TCRdb's copy carries only in-frame clones and drops some. The repertoire has 50,000 to 70,000 clones, 93% of them found once; the top ten carry approximately 1.7%. This specimen was peripheral blood, taken after pregnancy. The source of these receptors is a female donor with multiple sclerosis, enrolled in a pregnancy study.

The chain couples TRBV19 to TRBJ2-4; 7 bases map to TRBD2. With 4 bases clipped from V and 2 bases from J, the junction kept 5 bases outside the gene matches. The CDR3 is made up of 15 amino acids. CDR1 LNHDA and CDR2 SQIVND come from the germline V gene (reference sequence). The DNA of the CDR3 is TGTGCCAGTAGTAACCCAGCGGGAACCAAAAACATTCAGTACTTC. Translated, it gives CASSNPAGTKNIQYF.

The chain joins TRBV18 to TRBJ2-2; TRBD1 is a possible D gene (6 bases). Trimming took off 9 bases at V and 9 bases at J, with 17 bases between the two ends. In germline, CDR1 is KGHSH, CDR2 LQKENI. The CDR3 length is 13 residues. CDR3 sequence reads: CASSQGISRELFF. The CDR3, as DNA: TGTGCCAGTTCCCAGGGGATCAGCAGGGAGCTGTTTTTT.

The CDR3 spells CASSPLGALSGNTIYF. In DNA form, the CDR3 reads TGTGCCAGCAGCCCTCTGGGGGCCCTCTCTGGAAACACCATATATTTT. The chain employs TRBV7-8 and TRBJ1-3; D might be TRBD1 (6 bases). This CDR3 contains 16 residues. Deletions cut 5 bases from V and 0 bases from J, with 14 bases between. Germline CDR1 is SGHVS and CDR2 is FQNEAQ.

This chain connects TRBV5-6 to TRBJ1-5, with a possible D match to TRBD1 (5 bases). V gave up 1 base and J gave up 2 bases, with 10 bases separating them. Germline V gene sequence: CDR1 SGHDT, CDR2 YYEEEE. The CDR3 consists of 15 residues. CDR3 nucleotide sequence: TGTGCCAGCAGCTTGTGGCAGGGTGGCAATCAGCCCCAGCATTTT. Residues: CASSLWQGGNQPQHF.

This rearrangement joins TRBV28 to TRBJ2-1, with D tentatively TRBD1 (6 bases). CDR3 size: 14 residues. Trimming shortened V by 7 bases and J by 0 bases, and 10 bases separated the two germline ends. Germline values: CDR1 MDHEN, CDR2 SYDVKM. The CDR3 here is CASKDSSSYNEQFF. CDR3 sequence (DNA): TGTGCCAGCAAGGACAGTAGCTCCTACAATGAGCAGTTCTTC.